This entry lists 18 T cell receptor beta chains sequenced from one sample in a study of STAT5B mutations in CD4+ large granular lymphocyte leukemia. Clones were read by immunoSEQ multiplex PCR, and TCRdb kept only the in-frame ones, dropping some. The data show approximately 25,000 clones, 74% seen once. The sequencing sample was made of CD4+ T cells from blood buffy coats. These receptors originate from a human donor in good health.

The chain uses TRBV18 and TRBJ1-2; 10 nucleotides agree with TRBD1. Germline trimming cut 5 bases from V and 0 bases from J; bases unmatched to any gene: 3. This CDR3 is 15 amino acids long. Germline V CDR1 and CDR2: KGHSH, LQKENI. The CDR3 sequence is CASSTGQGANYGYTF. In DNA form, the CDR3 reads TGTGCCAGCTCAACCGGACAGGGGGCTAACTATGGCTACACCTTC.

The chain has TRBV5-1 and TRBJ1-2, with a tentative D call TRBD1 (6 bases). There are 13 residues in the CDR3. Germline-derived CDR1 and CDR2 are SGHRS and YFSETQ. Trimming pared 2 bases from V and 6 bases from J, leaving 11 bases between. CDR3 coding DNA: TGCGCCAGCAGCTTTACAGGGTCTGATGGCTACACCTTC. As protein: CASSFTGSDGYTF.

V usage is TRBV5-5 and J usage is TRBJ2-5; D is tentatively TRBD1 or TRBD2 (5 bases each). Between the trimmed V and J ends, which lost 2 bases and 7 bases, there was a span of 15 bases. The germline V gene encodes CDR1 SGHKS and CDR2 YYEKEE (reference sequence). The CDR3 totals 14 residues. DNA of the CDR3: TGTGCCAGCAGCTTACCCGGGACCCCGGGGACCCAGTACTTC. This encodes CASSLPGTPGTQYF.

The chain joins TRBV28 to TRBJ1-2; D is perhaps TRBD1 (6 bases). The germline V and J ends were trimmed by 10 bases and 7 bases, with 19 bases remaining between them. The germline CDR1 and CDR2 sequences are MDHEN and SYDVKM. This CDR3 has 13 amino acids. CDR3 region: CAINRGGGGGYTF. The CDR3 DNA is TGTGCCATCAATCGGGGAGGGGGTGGTGGCTACACCTTC.

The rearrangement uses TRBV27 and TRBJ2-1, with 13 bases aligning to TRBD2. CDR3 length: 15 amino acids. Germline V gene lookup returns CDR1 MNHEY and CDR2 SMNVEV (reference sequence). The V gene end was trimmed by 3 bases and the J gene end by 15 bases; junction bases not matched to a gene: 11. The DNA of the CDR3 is TGTGCCAGCAGTTTTAGGACTAGCGGGGGATTTGGGAGGTTCTTC. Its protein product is CASSFRTSGGFGRFF.

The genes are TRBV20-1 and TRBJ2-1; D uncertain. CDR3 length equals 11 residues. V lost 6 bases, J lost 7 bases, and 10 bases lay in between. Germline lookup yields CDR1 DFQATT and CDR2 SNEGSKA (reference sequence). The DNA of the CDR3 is TGCAGTGCGAAGAGTGGGAATGAGCAGTTCTTC. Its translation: CSAKSGNEQFF.

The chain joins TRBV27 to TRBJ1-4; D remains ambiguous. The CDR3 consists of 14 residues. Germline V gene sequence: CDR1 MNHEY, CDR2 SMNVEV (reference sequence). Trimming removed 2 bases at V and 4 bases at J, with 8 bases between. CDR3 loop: CASSLGRSNEKLFF. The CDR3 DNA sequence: TGTGCCAGCAGTTTAGGCAGGAGTAATGAAAAACTGTTTTTT.

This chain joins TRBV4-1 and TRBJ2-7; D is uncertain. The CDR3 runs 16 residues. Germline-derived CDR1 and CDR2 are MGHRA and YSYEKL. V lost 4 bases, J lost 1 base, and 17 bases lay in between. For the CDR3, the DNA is TGCGCCAGCAGCCGCATTGGGCTAGTGCCATCCTACGAGCAGTACTTC. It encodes CASSRIGLVPSYEQYF.

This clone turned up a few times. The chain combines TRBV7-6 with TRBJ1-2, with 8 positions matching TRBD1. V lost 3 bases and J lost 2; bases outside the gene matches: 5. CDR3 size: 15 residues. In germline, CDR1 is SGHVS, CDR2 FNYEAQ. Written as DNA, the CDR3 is TGTGCCAGCAGCTTGGGGGCAGGGGGCAACTATGGCTACACCTTC. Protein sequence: CASSLGAGGNYGYTF.

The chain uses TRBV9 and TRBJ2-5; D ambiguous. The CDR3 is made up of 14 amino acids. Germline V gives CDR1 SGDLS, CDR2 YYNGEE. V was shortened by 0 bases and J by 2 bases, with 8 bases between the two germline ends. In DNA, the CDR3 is TGTGCCAGCAGCGTAGCTGGCAGTCAAGAGACCCAGTACTTC. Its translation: CASSVAGSQETQYF.

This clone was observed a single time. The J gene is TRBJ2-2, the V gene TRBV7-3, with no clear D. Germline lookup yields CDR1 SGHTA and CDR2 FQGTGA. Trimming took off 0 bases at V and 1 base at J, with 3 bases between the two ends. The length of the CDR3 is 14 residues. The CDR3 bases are TGTGCCAGCAGCTTAACTAGGAACACCGGGGAGCTGTTTTTT. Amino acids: CASSLTRNTGELFF.

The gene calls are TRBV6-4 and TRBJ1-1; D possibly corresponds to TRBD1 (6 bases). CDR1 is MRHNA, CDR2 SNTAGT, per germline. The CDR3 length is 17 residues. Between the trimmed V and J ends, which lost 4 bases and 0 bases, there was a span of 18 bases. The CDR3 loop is CASSVRGQSQMNTEAFF. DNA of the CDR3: TGTGCCAGCAGTGTGCGGGGGCAGAGTCAGATGAACACTGAAGCTTTCTTT.

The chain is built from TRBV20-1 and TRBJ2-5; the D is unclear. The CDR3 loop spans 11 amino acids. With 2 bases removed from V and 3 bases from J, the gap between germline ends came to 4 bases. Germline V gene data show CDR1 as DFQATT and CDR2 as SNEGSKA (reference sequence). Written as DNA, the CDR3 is TGCAGTGCTAGACGAGAAGAGACCCAGTACTTC. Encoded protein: CSARREETQYF.

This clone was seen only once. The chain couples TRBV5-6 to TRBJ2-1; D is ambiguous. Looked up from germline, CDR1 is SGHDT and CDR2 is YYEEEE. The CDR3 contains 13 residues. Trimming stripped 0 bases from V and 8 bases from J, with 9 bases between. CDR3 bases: TGTGCCAGCAGCTTGGGCTCCAGACATGAGCAGTTCTTC. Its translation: CASSLGSRHEQFF.

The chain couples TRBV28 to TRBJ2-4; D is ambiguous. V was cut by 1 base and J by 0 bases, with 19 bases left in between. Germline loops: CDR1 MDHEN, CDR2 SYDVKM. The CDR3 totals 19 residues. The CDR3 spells CASSLSKTPQLGAKNIQYF. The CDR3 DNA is TGTGCCAGCAGTTTATCGAAGACTCCGCAGCTAGGAGCCAAAAACATTCAGTACTTC.

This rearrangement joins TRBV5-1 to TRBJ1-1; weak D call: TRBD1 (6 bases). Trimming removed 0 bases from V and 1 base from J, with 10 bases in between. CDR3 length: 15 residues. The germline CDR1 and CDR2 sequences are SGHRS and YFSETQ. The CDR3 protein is CASSLAPDRNTEAFF. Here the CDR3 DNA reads TGCGCCAGCAGCTTGGCCCCGGACAGGAACACTGAAGCTTTCTTT.

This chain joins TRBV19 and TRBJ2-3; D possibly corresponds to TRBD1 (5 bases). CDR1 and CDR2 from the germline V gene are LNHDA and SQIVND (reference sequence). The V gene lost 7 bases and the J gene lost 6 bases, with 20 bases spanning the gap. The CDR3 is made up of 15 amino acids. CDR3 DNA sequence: TGTGCCAGTACCGACAAGGGGCCGCTAGGGGATACGCAGTATTTT. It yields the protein CASTDKGPLGDTQYF.

The CDR3 sequence: CASSFSRNTGELFF. CDR3 coding DNA: TGTGCCAGCAGCTTTTCCAGGAACACCGGGGAGCTGTTTTTT. V is TRBV5-4 and J is TRBJ2-2; D unclear. The CDR3 is 14 amino acids. Per the germline V gene, CDR1 is SGHNT and CDR2 is YYREEE (reference sequence). V lost 2 bases, J lost 1 base, and 6 bases lay in between.